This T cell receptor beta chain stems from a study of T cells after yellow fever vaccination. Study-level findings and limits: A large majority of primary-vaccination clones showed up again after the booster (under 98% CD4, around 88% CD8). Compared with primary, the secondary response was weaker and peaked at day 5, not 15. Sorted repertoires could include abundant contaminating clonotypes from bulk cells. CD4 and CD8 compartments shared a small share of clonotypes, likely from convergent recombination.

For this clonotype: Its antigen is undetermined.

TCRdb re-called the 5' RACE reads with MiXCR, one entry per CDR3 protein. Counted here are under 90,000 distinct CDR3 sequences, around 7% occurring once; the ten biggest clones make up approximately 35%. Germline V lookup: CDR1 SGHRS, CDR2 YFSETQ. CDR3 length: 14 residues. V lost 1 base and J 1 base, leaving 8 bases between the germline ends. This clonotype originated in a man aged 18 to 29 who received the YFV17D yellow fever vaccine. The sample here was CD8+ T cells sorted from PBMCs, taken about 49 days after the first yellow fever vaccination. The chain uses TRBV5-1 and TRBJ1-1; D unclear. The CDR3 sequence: CASSLQEENTEAFF. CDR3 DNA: TGCGCCAGCAGCTTGCAGGAAGAGAACACTGAAGCTTTCTTT.